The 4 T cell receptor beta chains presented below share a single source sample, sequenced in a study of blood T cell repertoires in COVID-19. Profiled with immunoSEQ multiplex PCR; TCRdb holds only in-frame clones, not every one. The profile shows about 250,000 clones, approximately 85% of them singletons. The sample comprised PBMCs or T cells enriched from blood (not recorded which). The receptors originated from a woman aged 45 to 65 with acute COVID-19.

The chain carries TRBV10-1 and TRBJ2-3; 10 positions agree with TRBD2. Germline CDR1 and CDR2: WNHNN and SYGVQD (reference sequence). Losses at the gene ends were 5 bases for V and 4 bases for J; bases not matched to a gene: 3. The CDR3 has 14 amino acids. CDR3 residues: CASSTSGGADTQYF. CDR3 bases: TGCGCCAGCAGTACAAGCGGGGGGGCAGATACGCAGTATTTT.

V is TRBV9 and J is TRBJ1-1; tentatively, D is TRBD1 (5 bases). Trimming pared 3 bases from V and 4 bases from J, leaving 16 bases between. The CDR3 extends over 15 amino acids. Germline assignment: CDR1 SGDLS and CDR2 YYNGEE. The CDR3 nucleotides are TGTGCCAGCAGCGGGGGCTCCTTGGGGCTCACTGAAGCTTTCTTT. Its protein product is CASSGGSLGLTEAFF.

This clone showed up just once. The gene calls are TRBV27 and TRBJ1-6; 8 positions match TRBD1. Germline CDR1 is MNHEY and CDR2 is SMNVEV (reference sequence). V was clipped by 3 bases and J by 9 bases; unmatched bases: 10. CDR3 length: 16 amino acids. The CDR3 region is CASSLVGTGLSSPLHF. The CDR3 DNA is TGTGCCAGCAGTTTGGTAGGGACAGGTCTCTCTTCACCCCTCCACTTT.

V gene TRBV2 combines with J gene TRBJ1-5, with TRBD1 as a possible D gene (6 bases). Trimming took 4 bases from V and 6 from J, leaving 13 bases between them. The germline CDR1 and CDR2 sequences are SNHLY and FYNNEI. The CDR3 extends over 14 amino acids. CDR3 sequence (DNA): TGTGCCAGCAGTGCCCTGGGGGCCTCTCAGCCCCAGCATTTT. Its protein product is CASSALGASQPQHF.